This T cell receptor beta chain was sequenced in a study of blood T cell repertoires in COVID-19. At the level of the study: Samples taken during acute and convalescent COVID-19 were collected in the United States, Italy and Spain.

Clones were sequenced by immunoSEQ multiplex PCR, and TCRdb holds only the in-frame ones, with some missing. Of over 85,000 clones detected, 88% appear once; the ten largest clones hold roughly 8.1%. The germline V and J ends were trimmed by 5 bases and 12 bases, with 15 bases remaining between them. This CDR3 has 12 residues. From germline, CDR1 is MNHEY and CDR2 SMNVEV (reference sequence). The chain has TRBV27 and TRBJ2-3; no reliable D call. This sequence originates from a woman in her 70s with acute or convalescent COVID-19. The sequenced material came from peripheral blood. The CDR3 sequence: CASSERGKTQYF. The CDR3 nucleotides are TGTGCCAGCAGTGAGAGAGGAAAAACACAGTATTTT.